What follows are 22 T cell receptor beta chains derived from one specimen sequenced in a study of cytomegalovirus exposure and HLA in healthy donors (dated by TCRdb to 2017 to 2019). The library was prepared using the immunoSEQ multiplex PCR assay. A mixture of 60 forward primers for TCR Vbeta segments and 13 reverse primers for TCR Jbeta segments was used in the multiplex PCR. TCRdb re-hosts the immuneACCESS table, in-frame sequences only. Its copies lack some clones; in the studies checked, an unresolved V gene accounts for under half of them, and the cause for the rest is not known. The sample table holds 120,000 or so clones, of which about 78% were seen once. 3.5% to 4.5% of the sample is taken by the ten largest. Sequences were obtained from PBMCs. These TCRs come from a man aged 30-40 years in good health and CMV-seronegative.

This chain uses TRBV5-1 with TRBJ1-1; D may be TRBD1 (5 bases). The CDR3 totals 14 residues. CDR1 SGHRS and CDR2 YFSETQ come from the germline V gene. Trimming took 4 bases from V and 1 from J, leaving 11 bases between them. The CDR3 DNA follows: TGCGCCAGCAGCACATCCCAGGGGAACACTGAAGCTTTCTTT. Translated: CASSTSQGNTEAFF.

This chain links TRBV27 with TRBJ1-2; D perhaps matches TRBD1 (5 bases). With 4 bases removed from V and 5 bases from J, the gap between germline ends came to 20 bases. Germline CDR1 MNHEY, CDR2 SMNVEV (reference sequence). The CDR3 totals 16 residues. CDR3 DNA: TGTGCCAGCAGTTCCAATCTGATAGTCGGGGGTTATGGCTACACCTTC. It yields the protein CASSSNLIVGGYGYTF.

This clone was detected only a few times. The V and J genes are TRBV7-2 and TRBJ1-2; TRBD1 is a possible D gene (5 bases). In germline, CDR1 is SGHTA, CDR2 FQGNSA. The CDR3 sequence is 16 residues long. V lost 5 bases, J lost 3 bases, and 19 bases lay in between. The DNA of the CDR3 is TGTGCCAGCAGCCATGGACCACCCGGGGGGGACTATGGCTACACCTTC. Translated: CASSHGPPGGDYGYTF.

This clone was observed a handful of times. V gene TRBV13 combines with J gene TRBJ2-1; 10 bases line up with TRBD2. The V gene's germline CDR1 is PRHDT and CDR2 FYEKMQ (reference sequence). V was clipped by 2 bases and J by 5 bases; unmatched bases: 3. The length of the CDR3 is 15 residues. CDR3 sequence reads: CASSLLAGDNNEQFF. CDR3 nucleotides: TGTGCCAGCAGCTTACTAGCGGGGGACAACAATGAGCAGTTCTTC. The entire variable domain, with the rest obtained from reference TRBV13 and TRBJ2-1, is as follows: AAGVIQSPRHLIKEKRETATLKCYPIPRHDTVYWYQQGPGQDPQFLISFYEKMQSDKGSIPDRFSAQQFSDYHSELNMSSLELGDSALYFCASSLLAGDNNEQFFGPGTRLTVL.

The rearrangement joins TRBV2 to TRBJ1-1; 11 nucleotides agree with TRBD1. J lost 6 bases, V lost 2 bases, and 17 bases had no gene match. The CDR3 is 19 amino acids. CDR1 is SNHLY and CDR2 is FYNNEI in the germline V gene. For the CDR3, the DNA is TGTGCCAGCAGTGAACGTTCCCCGGGACAGGGGGGTTTGGATGCTGAAGCTTTCTTT. Residues: CASSERSPGQGGLDAEAFF.

The J gene is TRBJ2-5, the V gene TRBV10-2; 8 nucleotides match TRBD1. CDR1 WSHSY and CDR2 SAAADI come from the germline V gene. J lost 0 bases, V lost 11 bases, and 8 bases had no gene match. The CDR3 has 14 amino acids. The CDR3 here is CAAIDRGNQETQYF. In DNA form, the CDR3 reads TGCGCCGCTATTGACAGGGGAAACCAAGAGACCCAGTACTTC.

The chain combines TRBV27 with TRBJ2-1, with unresolved D. In germline, CDR1 is MNHEY, CDR2 SMNVEV (reference sequence). The ends were cut back, 5 bases at V and 7 bases at J, with 15 bases in the middle. This CDR3 comprises 14 residues. The CDR3 region has the DNA TGTGCCAGCAGTCCGCTCCTGACAAGGAATGAGCAGTTCTTC. The encoded protein is CASSPLLTRNEQFF.

This clone was recorded a few times. The V and J genes are TRBV2 and TRBJ2-3; TRBD2 might be the D (6 bases). Between the trimmed V and J ends, which lost 6 bases and 0 bases, there was a span of 13 bases. The germline CDR1 and CDR2 sequences are SNHLY and FYNNEI. The CDR3 length is 15 residues. CDR3 protein: CASRRGITSTDTQYF. The CDR3 coding sequence is TGTGCCAGCAGGCGGGGAATTACTAGCACAGATACGCAGTATTTT.

The gene calls are TRBV5-6 and TRBJ2-1, with D tentatively TRBD2 (5 bases). CDR1 and CDR2 from the germline V gene are SGHDT and YYEEEE. Trimming cost V 1 base and J 9 bases, with 14 bases left between them. The CDR3 runs 14 residues. The CDR3 bases are TGTGCCAGCAGCTTGACTAGTAGTTGGAGTGAGCAGTTCTTC. Protein product: CASSLTSSWSEQFF.

The chain joins TRBV7-9 to TRBJ1-1; D is ambiguous. V lost 4 bases to trimming and J lost 6 bases, with 18 bases between them. Germline V gene lookup returns CDR1 SEHNR and CDR2 FQNEAQ (reference sequence). The CDR3 totals 15 residues. The DNA of the CDR3 is TGTGCCAGCAGCTCACCGGTTCACGCGAGGGCTGAAGCTTTCTTT. The encoded protein is CASSSPVHARAEAFF.

The chain is built from TRBV20-1 and TRBJ1-2; D is possibly TRBD1 (5 bases). The V gene's germline CDR1 is DFQATT and CDR2 SNEGSKA (reference sequence). This CDR3 region has 11 residues. The CDR3 coding sequence is TGCAGGATAGACAGTAACTATGGCTACACCTTC. This encodes CRIDSNYGYTF.

The chain couples TRBV5-6 to TRBJ1-1, with D hard to call. Germline values: CDR1 SGHDT, CDR2 YYEEEE. The ends were cut back, 2 bases at V and 5 bases at J, with 7 bases in the middle. The CDR3 is 12 residues long. The CDR3 spells CASSFPGTEAFF. Here the CDR3 DNA reads TGTGCCAGCAGCTTTCCCGGGACTGAAGCTTTCTTT. Full variable domain (remainder filled in from reference TRBV5-6 and TRBJ1-1): DAGVTQSPTHLIKTRGQQVTLRCSPKSGHDTVSWYQQALGQGPQFIFQYYEEEERQRGNFPDRFSGHQFPNYSSELNVNALLLGDSALYLCASSFPGTEAFFGQGTRLTVV.

The table lists this clone with a few counts. The chain carries TRBV27 and TRBJ2-3; 8 positions match TRBD2. The CDR3 has 15 residues. The V gene end was trimmed by 6 bases and the J gene end by 4 bases; junction bases not matched to a gene: 9. Germline loops: CDR1 MNHEY, CDR2 SMNVEV (reference sequence). CDR3 DNA sequence: TGTGCCAGCAGCGGGAGGGCGGGATGGTCAGATACGCAGTATTTT. As protein: CASSGRAGWSDTQYF.

CDR3 DNA: TGTGCCAGCAGTTTTTCGGCGGGGGCCCCGGTTTACGAGCAGTACTTC. This gives the protein CASSFSAGAPVYEQYF. J is TRBJ2-7 and V is TRBV27; D possibly corresponds to TRBD2 (7 bases). Per germline, CDR1 MNHEY and CDR2 SMNVEV (reference sequence). The CDR3 is made up of 16 amino acids. The germline V and J ends were trimmed by 3 bases and 4 bases, with 19 bases remaining between them.

The chain couples TRBV27 to TRBJ2-7; TRBD2 aligns across 11 bases. CDR3 length: 15 amino acids. With 3 bases clipped from V and 2 bases from J, the junction kept 3 bases outside the gene matches. Germline V lookup: CDR1 MNHEY, CDR2 SMNVEV (reference sequence). DNA for the CDR3: TGTGCCAGCAGTTTTGGTAGCGGGGGGGCCTACGAGCAGTACTTC. This translates into CASSFGSGGAYEQYF.

In regard to this clone: The junction departs from germline at one end; a sequencing error may be responsible. This sequence joins TRBV7-9 and TRBJ1-2; 8 bases line up with TRBD1. Germline loops: CDR1 SEHNR, CDR2 FQNEAQ (reference sequence). The CDR3 loop spans 12 amino acids. The DNA for the CDR3 is TGTTCCAGCAGCTTAGGACAGGGAGGTTACACCTTC. Translated, it gives CSSSLGQGGYTF.

This clone was recorded only once. The rearrangement uses TRBV7-9 and TRBJ1-6; TRBD1 is a possible D gene (6 bases). This CDR3 is built from 14 residues. V was shortened by 4 bases and J by 9 bases, with 13 bases between the two germline ends. Germline V gene data show CDR1 as SEHNR and CDR2 as FQNEAQ (reference sequence). CDR3 in amino acids: CASSSQGVGSPLHF. CDR3 sequence (DNA): TGTGCCAGCAGCTCACAGGGAGTTGGTTCACCCCTCCACTTT.

In regard to this clone: Other nucleotide sequences in the sample specify the same CDR3. V is TRBV7-9 and J is TRBJ1-6; TRBD1 aligns across 7 bases. With V trimmed by 5 bases and J by 6 bases, 7 bases remained unmatched. CDR3 size: 15 residues. Germline CDR1 and CDR2: SEHNR and FQNEAQ (reference sequence). The CDR3 sequence is CASSRQGTGNSPLHF. CDR3 sequence (DNA): TGTGCCAGCAGCCGACAGGGTACTGGTAATTCACCCCTCCACTTT.

The chain has TRBV11-2 and TRBJ2-2; 7 bases align to TRBD1. Trimming took 4 bases from V and 6 from J; bases not matched to a gene: 11. The CDR3 is 16 residues long. Germline-derived CDR1 and CDR2 are SGHAT and FQNNGV. CDR3 nucleotide sequence: TGTGCCAGCAGCTATAACGACAGGGTGCCTTCCGGGGAGCTGTTTTTT. Amino acid sequence: CASSYNDRVPSGELFF. Complete variable domain (other parts from reference TRBV11-2 and TRBJ2-2): EAGVAQSPRYKIIEKRQSVAFWCNPISGHATLYWYQQILGQGPKLLIQFQNNGVVDDSQLPKDRFSAERLKGVDSTLKIQPAKLEDSAVYLCASSYNDRVPSGELFFGEGSRLTVL.

The rearrangement joins TRBV2 to TRBJ1-2, with a weak D call TRBD1 (5 bases). Per the germline V gene, CDR1 is SNHLY and CDR2 is FYNNEI. The length of the CDR3 is 13 residues. V shed 9 bases and J shed 5 bases, with 16 bases lying between them. In DNA, the CDR3 is TGTGCCAGGAGCGGGGGAAAGGATTATGGCTACACCTTC. This codes for CARSGGKDYGYTF.

The CDR3 region is CASSQDRDRPRQYF. CDR3 DNA: TGCGCCAGCAGCCAAGATCGGGACAGGCCCCGGCAGTACTTC. The V gene is TRBV4-1, the J gene TRBJ2-7, with TRBD1 matching 8 bases. CDR3 length: 14 residues. Germline values: CDR1 MGHRA, CDR2 YSYEKL. V was pared by 0 bases and J by 9 bases, with 7 bases of the junction left unmatched.

The chain uses TRBV15 and TRBJ1-2; 8 bases line up with TRBD1. This CDR3 region has 17 residues. Germline V gene sequence: CDR1 LNHNV, CDR2 YYDKDF (reference sequence). After removal of 3 bases from V and 3 bases from J, the junction contained 12 bases not matched to a gene. CDR3 DNA: TGTGCCACCAGCAGGTCAGTTGGACAGGGTCTGCACTATGGCTACACCTTC. Translating gives CATSRSVGQGLHYGYTF. Using reference TRBV15 and TRBJ1-2 for the parts outside the CDR3, the full variable domain is DAMVIQNPRYQVTQFGKPVTLSCSQTLNHNVMYWYQQKSSQAPKLLFHYYDKDFNNEADTPDNFQSRRPNTSFCFLDIRSPGLGDTAMYLCATSRSVGQGLHYGYTFGSGTRLTVV.